This paragraph reports one TCR beta chain. Its antigen is currently unknown. This sample was included in a study of T cell responses to AZD1222 COVID-19 vaccine. Overall study results and limits: Reportedly, nearly half of unique spike TCRs recognized epitopes outside B.1.351/B.1.1.7 mutations. Clonal diversity was possibly underestimated, and the donors were mostly white British, with more females.

J was trimmed by 6 bases and V by 2 bases; bases with no gene match: 5. CDR3 size: 15 residues. CDR1 and CDR2 (germline): MNHEY, SMNVEV (reference sequence). Clones were sequenced by immunoSEQ multiplex PCR, and TCRdb holds only the in-frame ones, with some missing. The data contain roughly 100,000 clones, about nine tenths of them singletons. The specimen comprised peripheral blood, sampled on day 0 of AZD1222 vaccination. The origin of this receptor is an adult in good health. The chain links TRBV27 to TRBJ2-2, with 8 positions matching TRBD2. CDR3 sequence: CASSLRAGGAGELFF. Written as DNA, the CDR3 is TGTGCCAGCAGTTTAAGGGCGGGAGGCGCCGGGGAGCTGTTTTTT.